This T cell receptor (beta chain) was identified in a study of cytomegalovirus exposure and HLA in healthy donors. Whole-study findings and limits: As confirmed in vitro, a few CMV-associated chains were specific for CMV antigens.

V trimming: 5 bases; J trimming: 5 bases; junction bases outside the gene matches: 11. The CDR3 spans 15 residues. In germline, CDR1 is MDHEN, CDR2 SYDVKM. This clone was seen a single time. Its matching antigen is unknown. TCRdb keeps only in-frame clones here, not all; method: immunoSEQ multiplex PCR. The data hold under 400,000 clones, with roughly 88% observed a single time. Sequencing was done on a sample of PBMCs. This receptor was taken from a woman under 30 in good health and CMV-seronegative. The chain uses TRBV28 and TRBJ2-5, with 7 bases matching TRBD2. DNA for the CDR3: TGTGCCAGCAGTCATCTGGCGGGAGAACTGGAGACCCAGTACTTC. Its protein is CASSHLAGELETQYF.